The 17 T cell receptor beta chains in this list originate from one sample, sequenced in a study of blood T cell repertoires in COVID-19. Profiling relied on immunoSEQ multiplex PCR, and the TCRdb table lists in-frame clones only, not all of them. The data contain about 670,000 clones, more than 80% of them singletons. Input material: peripheral blood. These receptors came from a woman aged 18-29 years with acute or convalescent COVID-19.

This clone was observed a handful of times. The chain employs TRBV18 and TRBJ1-5, with a tentative D call TRBD1 (5 bases). Germline-derived CDR1 and CDR2 are KGHSH and LQKENI. Trimming left V 3 bases short and J 4 bases short, with 10 bases between. The CDR3 is 14 residues long. This chain's CDR3 is CASSPFRDNQPQHF. In DNA, the CDR3 is TGTGCCAGCTCACCTTTCAGGGATAATCAGCCCCAGCATTTT.

V usage is TRBV19 and J usage is TRBJ1-4, with a possible D match to TRBD1 (5 bases). The germline gives CDR1 LNHDA, CDR2 SQIVND (reference sequence). The length of the CDR3 is 13 residues. The ends were cut back, 7 bases at V and 8 bases at J, with 14 bases in the middle. The CDR3 loop is CASIRSEGEKLFF. The DNA of the CDR3 is TGTGCCAGTATTCGGTCGGAGGGGGAAAAACTGTTTTTT.

This clone has a single count. The chain recombines TRBV30 with TRBJ1-2; perhaps TRBD1 as D (5 bases). The CDR3 runs to 15 residues. Between the trimmed V and J ends, which lost 1 base and 2 bases, there was a span of 14 bases. Germline V gene lookup returns CDR1 GTSNPN and CDR2 SVGIG (reference sequence). CDR3 sequence: CAWSATPGENYGYTF. The CDR3 DNA sequence: TGTGCCTGGAGTGCAACCCCGGGGGAAAACTATGGCTACACCTTC.

The chain couples TRBV5-1 to TRBJ2-1, with TRBD1 matching over 7 bases. CDR3 length equals 15 residues. After removal of 0 bases from V and 5 bases from J, the junction contained 5 bases not matched to a gene. Germline assignment: CDR1 SGHRS and CDR2 YFSETQ. The DNA for the CDR3 is TGCGCCAGCAGCTTGGCGGGACAGTTTAACAATGAGCAGTTCTTC. Its translation: CASSLAGQFNNEQFF.

The chain uses TRBV14 and TRBJ1-2; D is perhaps TRBD1 (5 bases). Deletions cut 2 bases from V and 8 bases from J, with 12 bases between. The CDR3 loop spans 13 amino acids. Germline CDR1 is SGHDN and CDR2 is FVKESK. The CDR3, as DNA: TGTGCCAGCAGCCAAATTAGGGGAGGCGGCTACACCTTC. Translated: CASSQIRGGGYTF.

The chain carries TRBV2 and TRBJ1-1; D uncertain. V was pared by 1 base and J by 1 base, with 7 bases between. Germline CDR1 and CDR2: SNHLY and FYNNEI. The CDR3 has 14 amino acids. In nucleotides, the CDR3 is TGTGCCAGCAGTGAAGTAGCGGGGAACACTGAAGCTTTCTTT. Translated, it gives CASSEVAGNTEAFF.

V and J are TRBV4-2 and TRBJ2-1; 9 nucleotides align to TRBD2. Per the germline V gene, CDR1 is LGHNA and CDR2 is YNFKEQ. CDR3 length: 13 residues. The V segment lost 6 bases and the J segment 7 bases; nucleotides outside the gene matches: 4. This CDR3 is CASSLSGGNEQFF. The CDR3 coding sequence is TGTGCCAGCAGTCTTAGCGGGGGAAATGAGCAGTTCTTC.

V is TRBV29-1 and J is TRBJ2-5, with TRBD1 matching over 9 bases. Germline CDR1 is SQVTM and CDR2 is ANQGSEA. The CDR3 has 11 residues. The J segment lost 7 bases and the V segment lost 7 bases, leaving 4 bases of the junction unmatched. The CDR3 DNA reads as TGCAGCGGGACAGGGGAAGTGACCCAGTACTTC. It codes for CSGTGEVTQYF.

This sequence joins TRBV3-1 (or the pseudogene TRBV3-2) and TRBJ1-1, with 8 nucleotides matching TRBD1. CDR3 length: 16 residues. Germline CDR1 and CDR2: LGHDT and YNNKEL (reference sequence). J lost 0 bases, V lost 4 bases, and 7 bases had no gene match. CDR3 residues: CASSPHRGAMNTEAFF. The CDR3 DNA reads TGTGCCAGCAGCCCGCACAGGGGGGCTATGAACACTGAAGCTTTCTTT.

The chain uses TRBV5-1 and TRBJ2-7; D is possibly TRBD2 (7 bases). The CDR3 contains 13 residues. The ends were cut back, 7 bases at V and 6 bases at J, with 17 bases in the middle. CDR1 is SGHRS and CDR2 is YFSETQ in the germline V gene. In DNA, the CDR3 is TGCGCCAGCGGCCCGGGAGGCAGGGGCGAGCAGTACTTC. Translated: CASGPGGRGEQYF. Based on the CDR3 plus reference TRBV5-1 and TRBJ2-7, the full variable domain is KAGVTQTPRYLIKTRGQQVTLSCSPISGHRSVSWYQQTPGQGLQFLFEYFSETQRNKGNFPGRFSGRQFSNSRSEMNVSTLELGDSALYLCASGPGGRGEQYFGPGTRLTVT.

The chain joins TRBV5-1 to TRBJ1-3; D is ambiguous. Germline V gives CDR1 SGHRS, CDR2 YFSETQ. This CDR3 region has 16 residues. Between the trimmed V and J ends, which lost 0 bases and 0 bases, there was a span of 10 bases. The DNA for the CDR3 is TGCGCCAGCAGCTTGGTTCCCAACTTCTCTGGAAACACCATATATTTT. This translates into CASSLVPNFSGNTIYF.

CDR3 loop: CSVGTNEETQYF. The CDR3 DNA is TGCAGCGTAGGGACAAACGAAGAGACCCAGTACTTC. The chain couples TRBV29-1 to TRBJ2-5; maybe TRBD1 (6 bases). The ends were cut back, 6 bases at V and 3 bases at J, with 11 bases in the middle. Germline V gives CDR1 SQVTM, CDR2 ANQGSEA. The CDR3 is made up of 12 amino acids. The full variable domain, in which reference TRBV29-1 and TRBJ2-5 provide the parts outside the CDR3, is SAVISQKPSRDICQRGTSLTIQCQVDSQVTMMFWYRQQPGQSLTLIATANQGSEATYESGFVIDKFPISRPNLTFSTLTVSNMSPEDSSIYLCSVGTNEETQYFGPGTRLLVL.

Only one count was recorded for this clone. V gene TRBV5-8 combines with J gene TRBJ2-7; the match to TRBD1 covers 9 bases. This CDR3 has 15 amino acids. Trimming removed 4 bases from V and 4 bases from J; junction bases left unmatched: 9. CDR1 and CDR2 from the germline V gene are SGHTS and YDEGEE. DNA of the CDR3: TGTGCCAGCAGCCCCCCGGGACAGGGACCATACGAGCAGTACTTC. It translates to CASSPPGQGPYEQYF.

The genes are TRBV19 and TRBJ2-1; the D gene is possibly TRBD2 (6 bases). This CDR3 has 18 amino acids. V was pared by 4 bases and J by 1 base, with 20 bases between. Germline CDR1 LNHDA, CDR2 SQIVND (reference sequence). For the CDR3, the DNA is TGTGCCAGTAGTACCTTGTTTCGTGGGACTCCTTCCTACAATGAGCAGTTCTTC. Translation: CASSTLFRGTPSYNEQFF.

This chain links TRBV9 with TRBJ2-7; 8 nucleotides align to TRBD2. The CDR3 covers 14 residues. The germline V gene encodes CDR1 SGDLS and CDR2 YYNGEE. V shed 0 bases and J 4 bases; nucleotides not matched to a gene: 3. The chain's CDR3 is CASSVDGGAYEQYF. The CDR3 DNA reads as TGTGCCAGCAGCGTAGACGGGGGGGCGTACGAGCAGTACTTC.

The V gene is TRBV2, the J gene TRBJ1-6, with 9 bases identical to TRBD1. The CDR3 runs 14 residues. Germline V gene sequence: CDR1 SNHLY, CDR2 FYNNEI. Trimming cost V 6 bases and J 9 bases; bases outside gene matches: 6. CDR3 loop: CASSPGQGVSPLHF. CDR3 nucleotides: TGTGCCAGCAGCCCGGGACAGGGAGTTTCACCCCTCCACTTT.

CDR3 DNA: TGTGCCTGGAGTGTAGTCGAGAATTCACCCCTCCACTTT. It encodes CAWSVVENSPLHF. The genes are TRBV30 and TRBJ1-6; D not certain. Germline assignment: CDR1 GTSNPN and CDR2 SVGIG (reference sequence). V gave up 0 bases and J gave up 7 bases, with 7 bases separating them. The CDR3 spans 13 residues.